A single sample gave rise to the 24 T cell receptor beta chains below, sequenced in a study of T-cell memory formation after mild COVID-19 (dated by TCRdb to the early 2020s). The library was made by 5' RACE. The sequencer listed for this sample is Illumina NovaSeq 6000. Using fastp at Q25 and MiXCR, TCRdb reprocessed the public reads and kept productive beta chains. Each CDR3 protein appears once, grouped with its most common genes and DNA. The sample profile shows around 340,000 distinct CDR3 sequences; approximately 13% of them were found once. The ten largest account for approximately 21% of the sample. Sequenced: PBMCs or a T cell subset sorted from them (not recorded which). The receptors originated from a young man who had mild COVID-19 (a few samples of this study predate the infection). The sample titles of this study are shuffled in the database, so cell type and time point are left out; the donor was told from shared clones.

The chain links TRBV5-5 to TRBJ1-2; D unresolved. The germline V gene has CDR1 SGHKS and CDR2 YYEKEE (reference sequence). V was clipped by 1 base and J by 4 bases, with 5 bases between them. This CDR3 has 12 residues. Here the CDR3 reads CASSLSSYGYTF. In DNA form, the CDR3 reads TGTGCCAGCAGCTTGTCCAGCTATGGCTACACCTTC.

This clonotype was picked up a small number of times. The chain couples TRBV6-2 or TRBV6-3 to TRBJ1-5; TRBD1 aligns across 11 bases. With 10 bases clipped from V and 7 bases from J, the junction kept 15 bases outside the gene matches. The CDR3 length is 16 residues. The germline V gene encodes CDR1 MNHEY and CDR2 SVGEGT. The CDR3 here is CAIPIHRDRGYQPQHF. The CDR3 nucleotides are TGTGCCATTCCGATTCACCGGGACAGGGGGTACCAGCCCCAGCATTTT.

This clonotype turned up a few times. The rearrangement uses TRBV12-3 or TRBV12-4 and TRBJ2-5; TRBD1 aligns across 7 bases. The CDR3 is made up of 15 amino acids. Trimming took 7 bases from V and 0 from J; bases not matched to a gene: 8. The CDR3, as DNA: TGTGCCAGCACCTCCAGACAGGGACACCAAGAGACCCAGTACTTC. It is translated as CASTSRQGHQETQYF.

This clonotype was counted a few times. The rearrangement uses TRBV4-3 and TRBJ1-2; D is uncertain. Trimming left V 0 bases short and J 1 base short, with 9 bases between. CDR3 length: 15 amino acids. CDR1 and CDR2 from the germline V gene are LGHNA and YSLEER. The CDR3 region is CASSQEHRGNYGYTF. CDR3 sequence (DNA): TGCGCCAGCAGCCAAGAACACCGGGGTAACTATGGCTACACCTTC.

The chain is built from TRBV9 and TRBJ2-3; D call uncertain. Germline CDR1 SGDLS, CDR2 YYNGEE. Trimming took off 4 bases at V and 1 base at J, with 10 bases between the two ends. There are 14 residues in the CDR3. As DNA, the CDR3 is TGTGCCAGCAGCCCTATGGCAGGCACAGATACGCAGTATTTT. Residues: CASSPMAGTDTQYF. The entire variable domain, with the rest obtained from reference TRBV9 and TRBJ2-3, is as follows: DSGVTQTPKHLITATGQRVTLRCSPRSGDLSVYWYQQSLDQGLQFLIQYYNGEERAKGNILERFSAQQFPDLHSELNLSSLELGDSALYFCASSPMAGTDTQYFGPGTRLTVL.

This chain joins TRBV4-3 and TRBJ1-3, with D unclear. In germline, CDR1 is LGHNA, CDR2 YSLEER. The CDR3 length is 14 residues. V was shortened by 1 base and J by 4 bases, with 8 bases between the two germline ends. The CDR3 loop is CASSQGNGGNTIYF. CDR3 in DNA: TGCGCCAGCAGCCAAGGGAATGGGGGAAACACCATATATTTT.

Concerning this clonotype itself: One junction end does not reproduce the germline sequence, and a read error may be involved. The gene calls are TRBV30 and TRBJ2-5; 7 bases align to TRBD2. Per the germline V gene, CDR1 is GTSNPN and CDR2 is SVGIG (reference sequence). CDR3 length: 14 residues. The CDR3 DNA reads TGTTCCTGGAGTGTGGGGAGGGGACTAGAGACCCAGTACTTC. Translated: CSWSVGRGLETQYF.

The chain combines TRBV12-3 or TRBV12-4 with TRBJ1-2, with D maybe TRBD1 (5 bases). CDR3 size: 13 residues. The germline V and J ends were trimmed by 4 bases and 8 bases, with 14 bases remaining between them. CDR3 bases: TGTGCCAGCAGTTCGGGACGGAAGGGCGGCTACACCTTC. Protein sequence: CASSSGRKGGYTF.

This clonotype has only a few counts. This chain joins TRBV7-2 and TRBJ1-5; D unresolved. CDR3 length: 13 amino acids. The V gene lost 2 bases and the J gene lost 5 bases, with 7 bases spanning the gap. Germline CDR1 and CDR2: SGHTA and FQGNSA. The CDR3 is CASSLSVYQPQHF. CDR3 nucleotide sequence: TGTGCCAGCAGCTTAAGCGTTTATCAGCCCCAGCATTTT.

This clonotype was counted only a few times. The chain couples TRBV19 to TRBJ1-1, with D uncertain. This CDR3 region has 10 residues. Germline V gene data show CDR1 as LNHDA and CDR2 as SQIVND (reference sequence). V lost 6 bases and J 7 bases, leaving 6 bases between the germline ends. The CDR3 is CASSGIEAFF. CDR3 coding DNA: TGTGCCAGTAGCGGGATTGAAGCTTTCTTT.

This clonotype has a handful of counts. The chain recombines TRBV7-3 with TRBJ2-1, with no clear D. CDR1 and CDR2 (germline): SGHTA, FQGTGA. The V gene lost 5 bases and the J gene lost 8 bases, with 13 bases spanning the gap. CDR3 size: 13 residues. The CDR3 is CASSPEFSHEQFF. CDR3 in DNA: TGTGCCAGCAGCCCCGAGTTTAGCCATGAGCAGTTCTTC.

In this sample, this clonotype turned up once. The rearrangement uses TRBV15 and TRBJ2-3; D gene unclear. In germline, CDR1 is LNHNV, CDR2 YYDKDF (reference sequence). V lost 1 base to trimming and J lost 5 bases, with 4 bases between them. CDR3 size: 12 residues. In DNA form, the CDR3 reads TGTGCCACCAGCAGAGTGGGAGATACGCAGTATTTT. Encoded protein: CATSRVGDTQYF.

This chain uses TRBV4-3 with TRBJ1-1; D perhaps matches TRBD1 (6 bases). The germline CDR1 and CDR2 sequences are LGHNA and YSLEER. Trimming took off 0 bases at V and 14 bases at J, with 16 bases between the two ends. CDR3 length equals 13 residues. CDR3 residues: CASSQDLPGEWFF. Written as DNA, the CDR3 is TGCGCCAGCAGCCAAGATCTTCCAGGGGAATGGTTCTTT.

The chain uses TRBV10-1 and TRBJ2-7; possibly TRBD1 for D (5 bases). Germline loops: CDR1 WNHNN, CDR2 SYGVQD (reference sequence). Trimming took off 5 bases at V and 9 bases at J, with 14 bases between the two ends. The CDR3 sequence is 12 residues long. The CDR3 is CASSSAGFGQYF. CDR3 nucleotides: TGCGCCAGCAGTTCGGCAGGGTTCGGGCAGTACTTC.

This clonotype appeared a few times. This rearrangement joins TRBV5-8 to TRBJ2-3; D remains ambiguous. Germline lookup yields CDR1 SGHTS and CDR2 YDEGEE. This CDR3 is built from 12 residues. V was trimmed by 0 bases and J by 6 bases, leaving 5 bases between them. The CDR3 loop reads CASSLGIDTQYF. CDR3 DNA sequence: TGTGCCAGCAGCTTGGGGATTGATACGCAGTATTTT. Full variable domain (remainder filled in from reference TRBV5-8 and TRBJ2-3): EAGVTQSPTHLIKTRGQQATLRCSPISGHTSVYWYQQALGLGLQFLLWYDEGEERNRGNFPPRFSGRQFPNYSSELNVNALELEDSALYLCASSLGIDTQYFGPGTRLTVL.

The chain has TRBV29-1 and TRBJ2-1; D may match TRBD1 or TRBD2 (5 bases each). The ends were cut back, 7 bases at V and 4 bases at J, with 17 bases in the middle. The CDR3 loop spans 14 amino acids. Germline assignment: CDR1 SQVTM and CDR2 ANQGSEA. The CDR3, as DNA: TGCAGCGGGACTGGCAGGGACCTTTACAATGAGCAGTTCTTC. It translates to CSGTGRDLYNEQFF.

The V call is TRBV4-3, the J call TRBJ2-5; D may match TRBD1 or TRBD2 (6 bases each). Germline V CDR1 and CDR2: LGHNA, YSLEER. CDR3 length: 15 residues. Trimming removed 0 bases from V and 4 bases from J, with 12 bases in between. The CDR3 region has the DNA TGCGCCAGCAGCCAAGATCCGGGGGCTAGAGAGACCCAGTACTTC. Translated: CASSQDPGARETQYF.

This chain connects TRBV10-2 to TRBJ2-2, with 8 bases lining up with TRBD2. CDR1 and CDR2 from the germline V gene are WSHSY and SAAADI. The CDR3 contains 13 residues. V lost 7 bases, J lost 8 bases, and 6 bases stayed unmatched. CDR3 region: CASTIGGAGELFF. DNA of the CDR3: TGCGCCAGCACTATCGGGGGGGCAGGGGAGCTGTTTTTT.

The V and J genes are TRBV11-2 and TRBJ2-3; D is perhaps TRBD1 (5 bases). The CDR3 length is 19 residues. V was pared by 3 bases and J by 2 bases, with 24 bases between. CDR1 SGHAT and CDR2 FQNNGV come from the germline V gene. CDR3 coding DNA: TGTGCCAGCAGCTTGTCCGGCGCAGGGCGGCGGTGGCACACAGATACGCAGTATTTT. Amino acids: CASSLSGAGRRWHTDTQYF. Based on the CDR3 plus reference TRBV11-2 and TRBJ2-3, the full variable domain is EAGVAQSPRYKIIEKRQSVAFWCNPISGHATLYWYQQILGQGPKLLIQFQNNGVVDDSQLPKDRFSAERLKGVDSTLKIQPAKLEDSAVYLCASSLSGAGRRWHTDTQYFGPGTRLTVL.

There are a few counts of this clonotype. V usage is TRBV19 and J usage is TRBJ1-1; 8 bases are a match to TRBD1. The germline gives CDR1 LNHDA, CDR2 SQIVND (reference sequence). The CDR3 runs to 14 residues. V shed 6 bases, J shed 0 bases, and the junction held 3 bases outside the gene matches. The CDR3 reads CASRRTGMNTEAFF. DNA of the CDR3: TGTGCCAGTAGACGGACAGGGATGAACACTGAAGCTTTCTTT.

This clonotype was counted ten times or more. V is TRBV12-3 or TRBV12-4 and J is TRBJ1-2; unclear D gene. CDR3 length: 15 amino acids. The ends were cut back, 6 bases at V and 4 bases at J, with 18 bases in the middle. Here the CDR3 DNA reads TGTGCCAGCAGGTGGGCACAAGGCCTACTCTATGGCTACACCTTC. Its translation: CASRWAQGLLYGYTF.

This clonotype was detected only a few times. The V call is TRBV4-1, the J call TRBJ1-1; unclear D gene. Trimming pared 1 base from V and 5 bases from J, leaving 11 bases between. The CDR3 spans 14 residues. CDR1 and CDR2 (germline): MGHRA, YSYEKL. DNA for the CDR3: TGCGCCAGCAGCCAAGTTTGGGGAAGGACTGAAGCTTTCTTT. Translating it yields CASSQVWGRTEAFF.

The chain has TRBV5-1 and TRBJ1-1; TRBD1 matches at 7 bases. V dropped 3 bases and J dropped 1; count of bases not matched to a gene: 9. The germline V gene encodes CDR1 SGHRS and CDR2 YFSETQ. The CDR3 extends over 16 amino acids. The CDR3: CASSSTPGQRNTEAFF. The DNA for the CDR3 is TGCGCCAGCAGCTCCACACCGGGACAGCGGAACACTGAAGCTTTCTTT.

This clonotype has just a few counts. The chain recombines TRBV7-6 with TRBJ1-5; 8 bases fit TRBD1. CDR3 length: 15 residues. The junction had 6 bases not matched to a gene; V was cut back by 1 base and J by 7 bases. Germline V gives CDR1 SGHVS, CDR2 FNYEAQ. The CDR3, as DNA: TGTGCCAGCAGCTTAGATTCAGGGGGCGGACAGCCCCAGCATTTT. Translated, it gives CASSLDSGGGQPQHF.